This TCR beta chain was recovered during a study of blood T cell repertoires in COVID-19. Looking at the study overall: The analysed material was cDNA or gDNA that came from T cells, B-cell-depleted T cells, or PBMCs.

The sample holds one count of this clone. This CDR3 has 16 amino acids. Trimming took off 5 bases at V and 6 bases at J, with 20 bases between the two ends. Looked up from germline, CDR1 is SEHNR and CDR2 is FQNEAQ (reference sequence). In terms of age and location, participants ranged from roughly 18 to 90 years and lived in about two dozen US areas. The study counted Cohort 3 donors as recovered given two negative PCRs, clearance, or symptom resolution. In the source study's methods: Amplification of reference gene primers provided the estimated nucleated cell counts. Generated by immunoSEQ multiplex PCR, the TCRdb table keeps only in-frame clones and is missing some. That table gives V, J and clone size, and the DNA gave D and trimming. The sample lists about 440,000 clones; roughly 91% were seen once.

The clonotype was recovered from a man aged 18 to 29 who had recovered from COVID-19. The V gene is TRBV7-9, the J gene TRBJ1-5; D gene ambiguous. The sample taken for sequencing was PBMCs or T cells enriched from blood (not recorded which). The CDR3 loop is CASSQTKSGSGQPQHF. The CDR3 region has the DNA TGTGCCAGCAGCCAAACGAAGTCGGGCAGCGGTCAGCCCCAGCATTTT. Drawing the rest from reference TRBV7-9 and TRBJ1-5, the complete variable domain is DTGVSQNPRHKITKRGQNVTFRCDPISEHNRLYWYRQTLGQGPEFLTYFQNEAQLEKSRLLSDRFSAERPKGSFSTLEIQRTEQGDSAMYLCASSQTKSGSGQPQHFGDGTRLSIL.